This entry lists 24 T cell receptor beta chains sequenced from one sample in a study of blood T cells in healthy people across ages. A second PCR, run for about 7 to 11 cycles, used a sample-barcoded 5' primer plus a J-beta primer mix. One entry per CDR3 protein results from TCRdb running MiXCR on the 5' RACE reads. The table lists roughly 500,000 distinct CDR3 sequences, approximately 27% of them singletons. Material for sequencing was blood. These receptors all come from an older woman in good health.

This sequence joins TRBV20-1 and TRBJ2-5, with TRBD1 identical over 11 bases. CDR1 and CDR2 (germline): DFQATT, SNEGSKA (reference sequence). The CDR3 loop spans 14 amino acids. After removal of 2 bases from V and 5 bases from J, the junction contained 4 bases not matched to a gene. The CDR3 is CSARPRDRGETQYF. The CDR3 nucleotides are TGCAGTGCTAGACCCCGGGACAGGGGGGAGACCCAGTACTTC.

This clonotype was detected a few times. V is TRBV7-6 and J is TRBJ2-2; 13 positions agree with TRBD2. V lost 5 bases, J lost 1 base, and 7 bases stayed unmatched. The CDR3 length is 18 residues. The germline gives CDR1 SGHVS, CDR2 FNYEAQ. The CDR3 nucleotides read TGTGCCAGCAGCGAAAGACTAGCGGGGGGCCTGAACACCGGGGAGCTGTTTTTT. This translates into CASSERLAGGLNTGELFF.

The chain employs TRBV6-6 and TRBJ2-7; D is perhaps TRBD1 or TRBD2 (5 bases each). Germline V lookup: CDR1 MNHNY, CDR2 SVGAGI (reference sequence). CDR3 length equals 15 residues. The V gene lost 0 bases and the J gene lost 1 base, with 10 bases spanning the gap. The CDR3 reads CASSYSGRRSYEQYF. CDR3 DNA: TGTGCCAGCAGTTACTCGGGACGGAGGTCCTACGAGCAGTACTTC.

This clonotype occurred a few times. The V gene is TRBV27, the J gene TRBJ1-4, with a weak D call TRBD1 (6 bases). The CDR3 spans 18 residues. V lost 0 bases to trimming and J lost 0 bases, with 14 bases between them. Germline V gives CDR1 MNHEY, CDR2 SMNVEV (reference sequence). As DNA, the CDR3 is TGTGCCAGCAGTTTATCCCCTTCTCGACAGGCAACTAATGAAAAACTGTTTTTT. It is translated as CASSLSPSRQATNEKLFF. The full variable domain, rest sourced from reference TRBV27 and TRBJ1-4, is EAQVTQNPRYLITVTGKKLTVTCSQNMNHEYMSWYRQDPGLGLRQIYYSMNVEVTDKGDVPEGYKVSRKEKRNFPLILESPSPNQTSLYFCASSLSPSRQATNEKLFFGSGTQLSVL.

In its sample, this clonotype was seen a few times. The chain recombines TRBV4-3 with TRBJ2-7, with 7 nucleotides matching TRBD1. CDR3 length equals 16 residues. Germline CDR1 and CDR2: LGHNA and YSLEER. V was pared by 3 bases and J by 4 bases, with 12 bases of the junction left unmatched. The DNA for the CDR3 is TGCGCCAGCAGCCAGGCGTTACAGGGGCGAAGTTACGAGCAGTACTTC. This codes for CASSQALQGRSYEQYF.

The CDR3 protein is CASSLQGSRDEQYF. CDR3 nucleotide sequence: TGTGCCAGCAGCTTACAGGGTTCAAGGGACGAGCAGTACTTC. The rearrangement uses TRBV5-5 and TRBJ2-7, with D perhaps TRBD1 (6 bases). The CDR3 contains 14 residues. Germline CDR1 and CDR2: SGHKS and YYEKEE (reference sequence). Trimming took 2 bases from V and 5 from J, leaving 14 bases between them.

This clonotype was counted a few times. The V call is TRBV3-1, the J call TRBJ1-2; unclear D gene. Germline loops: CDR1 LGHDT, CDR2 YNNKEL (reference sequence). There are 13 residues in the CDR3. The germline V and J ends were trimmed by 3 bases and 8 bases, with 13 bases remaining between them. CDR3 loop: CASSHGVGGGYTF. CDR3 coding DNA: TGTGCCAGCAGCCATGGAGTCGGCGGGGGCTACACCTTC.

This clonotype came up a few times. One end of the junction is discordant with germline, which a read error may explain. J is TRBJ2-2 and V is TRBV7-2; 11 bases agree with TRBD2. Germline V gives CDR1 SGHTA, CDR2 FQGNSA. This CDR3 is 18 amino acids long. CDR3 bases: TGTGCCAGCAGCCTACCGGGGCTAGCGGGGGGCCGGACCGGGGAGCTGCTTTTT. Translation: CASSLPGLAGGRTGELLF.

This clonotype has just one count. The chain employs TRBV21-1 and TRBJ2-4; TRBD1 is the table's D call and was not checked against the DNA. TRBV21-1 is designated a pseudogene. The CDR3 covers 12 residues. CDR3 nucleotide sequence: TGTGCCAGCAGCAAAGGGAAGGGGCGAACATACTTC. Translated, it gives CASSKGKGRTYF.

The rearrangement links TRBV4-1 to TRBJ1-2; D ambiguous. Germline V gene data show CDR1 as MGHRA and CDR2 as YSYEKL. CDR3 size: 14 residues. V shed 4 bases and J shed 5 bases, with 14 bases lying between them. The chain's CDR3 is CASSLTGEPYGYTF. Written as DNA, the CDR3 is TGCGCCAGCAGCCTAACCGGAGAGCCATATGGCTACACCTTC.

This chain joins TRBV2 and TRBJ1-2; unclear D gene. This CDR3 has 13 residues. The V and J ends lost 6 bases and 1 base respectively, with 9 bases between them. The V gene's germline CDR1 is SNHLY and CDR2 FYNNEI. The CDR3 spells CASRPESNYGYTF. The CDR3, as DNA: TGTGCCAGCAGGCCCGAGAGTAACTATGGCTACACCTTC.

This clonotype has just a few counts. The V gene is TRBV2, the J gene TRBJ2-5, with D uncertain. Trimming pared 2 bases from V and 5 bases from J, leaving 9 bases between. CDR3 length equals 13 residues. Per the germline V gene, CDR1 is SNHLY and CDR2 is FYNNEI. CDR3 protein: CASSEQARETQYF. The CDR3 DNA reads TGTGCCAGCAGTGAACAGGCTCGCGAGACCCAGTACTTC.

This clonotype has only a few counts. The V and J genes are TRBV20-1 and TRBJ1-2, with TRBD1 as a possible D gene (5 bases). V gave up 5 bases and J gave up 4 bases, with 11 bases separating them. The CDR3 is 12 amino acids. Germline CDR1 is DFQATT and CDR2 is SNEGSKA (reference sequence). The CDR3 reads CSARDRSYGYTF. DNA for the CDR3: TGCAGTGCTCGGGACCGGAGCTATGGCTACACCTTC.

The chain employs TRBV5-1 and TRBJ2-5, with 9 nucleotides matching TRBD1. The V gene's germline CDR1 is SGHRS and CDR2 YFSETQ. The CDR3 covers 14 residues. Trimming took 3 bases from V and 5 from J; bases not matched to a gene: 5. The CDR3 nucleotides read TGCGCCAGCAGCTCACAGGGGGCGCAGGAGACCCAGTACTTC. Translation gives CASSSQGAQETQYF.

This clonotype came up a few times. V usage is TRBV5-1 and J usage is TRBJ2-5, with 8 positions matching TRBD2. The trim removed 0 bases at V and 3 bases at J, leaving 4 bases unmatched. This CDR3 has 15 amino acids. Germline-derived CDR1 and CDR2 are SGHRS and YFSETQ. The CDR3 is CASSLGGLAKETQYF. Here the CDR3 DNA reads TGCGCCAGCAGCTTGGGAGGACTAGCCAAAGAGACCCAGTACTTC.

The rearrangement links TRBV4-2 to TRBJ2-5; D perhaps matches TRBD2 (5 bases). This CDR3 is 16 amino acids long. The V end lost 1 base, the J end lost 5 bases, and 17 bases lay between the germline ends. In germline, CDR1 is LGHNA, CDR2 YNFKEQ. The CDR3 sequence is CASSQAKGGWLETQYF. The CDR3 bases are TGTGCCAGCAGCCAAGCTAAAGGCGGGTGGCTGGAGACCCAGTACTTC.

The rearrangement uses TRBV20-1 and TRBJ2-7; maybe TRBD1 (6 bases). Germline assignment: CDR1 DFQATT and CDR2 SNEGSKA (reference sequence). CDR3 length: 14 residues. V was pared by 1 base and J by 5 bases, with 15 bases between. In DNA form, the CDR3 reads TGCAGTGCTAGAGTCCCGCAGGGGAAGCACGAGCAGTACTTC. Protein product: CSARVPQGKHEQYF.

V usage is TRBV7-2 and J usage is TRBJ2-7; 9 bases agree with TRBD2. Germline CDR1 and CDR2: SGHTA and FQGNSA. Trimming cost V 5 bases and J 8 bases; bases outside gene matches: 10. This CDR3 is 14 amino acids long. The CDR3 reads CASSTSGGPLQQYF. CDR3 coding DNA: TGTGCCAGCAGCACCAGCGGGGGGCCCTTACAGCAGTACTTC.

As for this clonotype: This CDR3 is missing its conserved last phenylalanine or tryptophan, likely due to a read error. This sequence joins TRBV15 and TRBJ1-1; a weak D match, TRBD1 (6 bases). Looked up from germline, CDR1 is LNHNV and CDR2 is YYDKDF (reference sequence). Trimming took 2 bases from V and 2 from J, leaving 15 bases between them. The CDR3 consists of 16 residues. The CDR3 coding sequence is TGTGCCACCAGCAGACACGATCAGGGGCCTAACACTGAAGCTTTCTCT. Residues: CATSRHDQGPNTEAFS.

This clonotype was picked up a small number of times. The chain employs TRBV6-4 and TRBJ2-4; 9 bases match TRBD1. V trimming: 3 bases; J trimming: 7 bases; junction bases outside the gene matches: 4. Germline V gives CDR1 MRHNA, CDR2 SNTAGT. The CDR3 is made up of 14 amino acids. CDR3 DNA sequence: TGTGCCAGCAGTGAGGGACAGGGAGGCAACATTCAGTACTTC. Its protein is CASSEGQGGNIQYF.

The genes are TRBV7-2 and TRBJ2-2; the D is unclear. Germline assignment: CDR1 SGHTA and CDR2 FQGNSA. The V and J ends lost 3 bases and 7 bases respectively, with 12 bases between them. This CDR3 contains 14 residues. For the CDR3, the DNA is TGTGCCAGCAGCTTCGACATTTCCGACGGGGAGCTGTTTTTT. It codes for CASSFDISDGELFF.

This clonotype was seen more than once but under ten times. The chain is built from TRBV15 and TRBJ2-7; D possibly corresponds to TRBD2 (6 bases). The germline V gene has CDR1 LNHNV and CDR2 YYDKDF (reference sequence). The CDR3 covers 14 residues. V was clipped by 5 bases and J by 3 bases, with 14 bases between them. As DNA, the CDR3 is TGTGCCACCAGCCATGATGGGGGGTACTACGAGCAGTACTTC. This codes for CATSHDGGYYEQYF.

This clonotype was seen a handful of times. The chain has TRBV28 and TRBJ2-3; D is perhaps TRBD1 or TRBD2 (6 bases each). CDR1 and CDR2 (germline): MDHEN, SYDVKM. The CDR3 totals 16 residues. The V end was cut by 3 bases, the J end by 6 bases, with 19 bases between. The CDR3 sequence: CASSFNGGGRADTQYF. The DNA of the CDR3 is TGTGCCAGCAGTTTTAACGGTGGGGGGCGGGCGGATACGCAGTATTTT.

This clonotype was seen a handful of times. The CDR3 sequence: CAIRSPEQHEQYF. The DNA of the CDR3 is TGTGCCATCAGGAGCCCGGAACAACATGAGCAGTACTTC. This chain links TRBV10-3 with TRBJ2-7; D remains unclear. V dropped 6 bases and J dropped 7 bases, with 16 bases sitting between them. The CDR3 contains 13 residues. The V gene's germline CDR1 is ENHRY and CDR2 SYGVKD.